These 28 T cell receptor beta chains were sequenced from one sample in a study of cytomegalovirus exposure and HLA in healthy donors. The PCR had 60 Vbeta and 13 Jbeta primers. TCRdb keeps only in-frame clones here, not all; method: immunoSEQ multiplex PCR. The ten top clones account for under 4.5%, within a sample of approximately 92,000 clones. Input material: PBMCs. These receptors were obtained from a woman aged 30 to 39 in good health and CMV-seronegative.

CDR3 loop: CASSLVARPDSPLHF. The CDR3 DNA follows: TGTGCCAGCAGCTTAGTGGCTCGCCCAGATTCACCCCTCCACTTT. The rearrangement links TRBV7-8 to TRBJ1-6; no definite D call. The V gene's germline CDR1 is SGHVS and CDR2 FQNEAQ. The ends were cut back, 1 base at V and 8 bases at J, with 12 bases in the middle. CDR3 size: 15 residues.

V gene TRBV15 combines with J gene TRBJ2-6; D is ambiguous. Germline CDR1 and CDR2: LNHNV and YYDKDF (reference sequence). V lost 2 bases to trimming and J lost 2 bases, with 13 bases between them. The CDR3 extends over 17 amino acids. This CDR3 reads CATSRLLGEAGANVLTF. CDR3 coding DNA: TGTGCCACCAGCAGACTCCTTGGAGAGGCTGGGGCCAACGTCCTGACTTTC.

V gene TRBV20-1 combines with J gene TRBJ2-1; D uncertain. Germline values: CDR1 DFQATT, CDR2 SNEGSKA (reference sequence). V shed 2 bases and J shed 5 bases, with 4 bases lying between them. The CDR3 extends over 11 amino acids. CDR3 sequence reads: CSARPDNEQFF. CDR3 bases: TGCAGTGCTAGACCGGACAATGAGCAGTTCTTC.

The chain is built from TRBV28 and TRBJ2-7; D is uncertain. This CDR3 comprises 11 residues. V was trimmed by 6 bases and J by 3 bases, leaving 6 bases between them. Germline CDR1 and CDR2: MDHEN and SYDVKM. The CDR3 bases are TGTGCCAGCAGCGTAGTCTACGAGCAGTACTTC. Protein: CASSVVYEQYF.

The chain couples TRBV6-4 to TRBJ1-2; 9 bases fit TRBD1. The CDR3 runs to 15 residues. CDR1 MRHNA and CDR2 SNTAGT come from the germline V gene. Trimming at V came to 2 bases and at J to 6 bases, leaving 7 bases not matched to a gene. The CDR3 loop is CASSDTRTGVNGYTF. CDR3 in DNA: TGTGCCAGCAGTGACACCCGGACAGGGGTCAATGGCTACACCTTC.

J is TRBJ2-5 and V is TRBV5-5, with D perhaps matching TRBD2 (5 bases). CDR3 length: 13 amino acids. Per the germline V gene, CDR1 is SGHKS and CDR2 is YYEKEE (reference sequence). V was trimmed by 4 bases and J by 1 base, leaving 8 bases between them. CDR3 sequence reads: CASSPRGQETQYF. As DNA, the CDR3 is TGTGCCAGCAGCCCTCGGGGCCAAGAGACCCAGTACTTC.

This sequence joins TRBV7-9 and TRBJ2-5; 7 bases map to TRBD2. Germline V lookup: CDR1 SEHNR, CDR2 FQNEAQ (reference sequence). Trimming took 5 bases from V and 6 from J; bases not matched to a gene: 9. CDR3 length: 14 residues. The CDR3 region is CASSPSGGSKTQYF. CDR3 coding DNA: TGTGCCAGCAGCCCCTCGGGAGGTTCAAAGACCCAGTACTTC.

The chain couples TRBV10-3 to TRBJ1-3, with TRBD1 identical over 10 bases. V shed 7 bases and J 2 bases; nucleotides not matched to a gene: 14. Germline CDR1 ENHRY, CDR2 SYGVKD. CDR3 length equals 18 residues. This CDR3 is CAITEPGTGAGAGNTIYF. DNA of the CDR3: TGTGCCATCACGGAGCCCGGGACAGGGGCCGGCGCTGGAAACACCATATATTTT.

The chain has TRBV7-3 and TRBJ1-4; D gene ambiguous. V lost 2 bases and J lost 0, with 13 bases in between. The germline gives CDR1 SGHTA, CDR2 FQGTGA. The CDR3 consists of 17 residues. The CDR3 is CASSLAFSSATNEKLFF. CDR3 sequence (DNA): TGTGCCAGCAGCTTAGCTTTTTCCAGTGCAACTAATGAAAAACTGTTTTTT.

This CDR3 is CASSSQDRMNTEAFF. The CDR3, as DNA: TGTGCCAGCAGCTCCCAGGACAGGATGAACACTGAAGCTTTCTTT. The chain links TRBV11-2 to TRBJ1-1; 7 nucleotides align to TRBD1. The CDR3 runs to 15 residues. Germline assignment: CDR1 SGHAT and CDR2 FQNNGV. Losses at the gene ends were 4 bases for V and 0 bases for J; bases not matched to a gene: 5.

The CDR3 DNA reads TGTGCCAGCTCACCCGAAGGGGGAACGAAACTGTTTTTT. This gives the protein CASSPEGGTKLFF. The chain joins TRBV18 to TRBJ1-4; perhaps TRBD1 as D (6 bases). The CDR3 is 13 residues long. V shed 3 bases and J shed 11 bases, with 13 bases lying between them. Per germline, CDR1 KGHSH and CDR2 LQKENI.

This chain uses TRBV30 with TRBJ1-5; no clear D. The germline V gene has CDR1 GTSNPN and CDR2 SVGIG (reference sequence). The V gene lost 1 base and the J gene lost 3 bases, with 7 bases spanning the gap. This CDR3 is built from 13 residues. In DNA, the CDR3 is TGTGCCTGGAGTGGAGCCAACAATCAGCCCCAGCATTTT. It is translated as CAWSGANNQPQHF.

The rearrangement uses TRBV4-1 and TRBJ2-3; no clear D gene. The germline V and J ends were trimmed by 0 bases and 4 bases, with 5 bases remaining between them. This CDR3 region has 13 residues. Germline V CDR1 and CDR2: MGHRA, YSYEKL. This CDR3 is CASSQDLPDTQYF. As DNA, the CDR3 is TGCGCCAGCAGCCAAGATCTTCCAGATACGCAGTATTTT.

This sequence joins TRBV4-1 and TRBJ2-7, with no clear D. This CDR3 spans 13 amino acids. The germline CDR1 and CDR2 sequences are MGHRA and YSYEKL. V was pared by 4 bases and J by 2 bases, with 9 bases between. The CDR3: CASSLGNTYEQYF. The CDR3 DNA reads as TGCGCCAGCAGCCTCGGTAATACCTACGAGCAGTACTTC.

J is TRBJ2-4 and V is TRBV4-1, with D tentatively TRBD2 (7 bases). CDR1 MGHRA and CDR2 YSYEKL come from the germline V gene. V was clipped by 1 base and J by 0 bases, with 16 bases between them. The CDR3 length is 18 residues. The CDR3 spells CASSQGIAGALAKNIQYF. DNA of the CDR3: TGCGCCAGCAGCCAAGGGATTGCGGGGGCACTAGCCAAAAACATTCAGTACTTC.

This chain uses TRBV7-3 with TRBJ2-2, with D possibly TRBD1 on 6 matching bases. The CDR3 consists of 15 residues. The V and J ends lost 6 bases and 4 bases respectively, with 15 bases between them. From germline, CDR1 is SGHTA and CDR2 FQGTGA. CDR3 in amino acids: CASSYTGTLTGELFF. CDR3 DNA: TGTGCCAGCAGTTATACCGGGACACTCACCGGGGAGCTGTTTTTT.

The V call is TRBV18, the J call TRBJ1-1; a weak D match, TRBD1 (6 bases). The CDR3 length is 17 residues. The ends were cut back, 1 base at V and 0 bases at J, with 15 bases in the middle. The germline V gene has CDR1 KGHSH and CDR2 LQKENI. Here the CDR3 reads CASSPLYFGGLNTEAFF. The CDR3 nucleotides read TGTGCCAGCTCACCACTTTATTTCGGGGGGCTGAACACTGAAGCTTTCTTT.

V gene TRBV4-1 combines with J gene TRBJ2-7; 11 positions match TRBD2. Germline V gene data show CDR1 as MGHRA and CDR2 as YSYEKL. The trim removed 4 bases at V and 4 bases at J, leaving 3 bases unmatched. The CDR3 sequence is 14 residues long. CDR3 in DNA: TGCGCCAGCAGCCCTAGCGGGAGGATTTACGAGCAGTACTTC. It encodes CASSPSGRIYEQYF.

CDR3 sequence: CASRPGAVGNYGYTF. The CDR3 DNA is TGCGCCTCTCGTCCAGGGGCCGTGGGCAACTATGGCTACACCTTC. The chain joins TRBV5-1 to TRBJ1-2, with D perhaps TRBD1 (6 bases). Per the germline V gene, CDR1 is SGHRS and CDR2 is YFSETQ. Trimming removed 10 bases from V and 2 bases from J, with 21 bases in between. The CDR3 is 15 residues long.

The chain joins TRBV7-3 to TRBJ1-2; no definite D call. This CDR3 is built from 12 residues. The germline V gene encodes CDR1 SGHTA and CDR2 FQGTGA. The V end was cut by 5 bases, the J end by 7 bases, with 11 bases between. CDR3 in DNA: TGTGCCAGCAGCCCCGGTCGGGGTGGCTACACCTTC. It translates to CASSPGRGGYTF.

Comment on this clone: Relative to the germline gene, one junction end is altered; a read error may explain this. The chain is built from TRBV28 and TRBJ1-2, with D tentatively TRBD1 (5 bases). CDR1 is MDHEN and CDR2 is SYDVKM in the germline V gene. The CDR3 runs to 14 residues. CDR3 amino acids: CASSLRDSSGGYTF. CDR3 nucleotides: TGTGCCAGTAGTTTAAGAGACAGTTCCGGTGGCTACACCTTC.

This chain links TRBV10-3 with TRBJ1-1; D not certain. V lost 3 bases to trimming and J lost 4 bases, with 15 bases between them. CDR3 length: 15 amino acids. Germline V CDR1 and CDR2: ENHRY, SYGVKD. In nucleotides, the CDR3 is TGTGCCATCAGTGATAGTCAGGTCCAGGCCACTGAAGCTTTCTTT. It encodes CAISDSQVQATEAFF.

This chain joins TRBV7-3 and TRBJ2-5, with D perhaps TRBD1 (6 bases). V was pared by 1 base and J by 7 bases, with 13 bases between. This CDR3 contains 14 residues. Per germline, CDR1 SGHTA and CDR2 FQGTGA. DNA for the CDR3: TGTGCCAGCAGCTTAATGACAGGTGATGGGACCCAGTACTTC. Residues: CASSLMTGDGTQYF.

This chain joins TRBV11-3 and TRBJ1-5; TRBD1 aligns across 7 bases. The CDR3 is 15 residues long. Trimming at V came to 5 bases and at J to 1 base, leaving 5 bases not matched to a gene. Looked up from germline, CDR1 is SGHNT and CDR2 is YENEEA. CDR3 sequence: CASSPSGQSNQPQHF. The DNA of the CDR3 is TGTGCCAGCAGCCCCTCGGGACAGAGCAATCAGCCCCAGCATTTT. Filled out from reference TRBV11-3 and TRBJ1-5, the complete variable domain reads EAGVVQSPRYKIIEKKQPVAFWCNPISGHNTLYWYLQNLGQGPELLIRYENEEAVDDSQLPKDRFSAERLKGVDSTLKIQPAELGDSAVYLCASSPSGQSNQPQHFGDGTRLSIL.

This rearrangement joins TRBV6-5 to TRBJ1-5, with D unresolved. Looked up from germline, CDR1 is MNHEY and CDR2 is SVGAGI. The CDR3 is 15 amino acids. V lost 4 bases and J 9 bases, leaving 19 bases between the germline ends. CDR3 amino acids: CASSSQTLAPGPQHF. In nucleotides, the CDR3 is TGTGCCAGCAGTTCACAGACACTCGCCCCTGGGCCCCAGCATTTT.

To note about this clone: At one of its ends the junction is not consistent with the germline gene, which may arise from a read error. Other nucleotide sequences in the sample specify the same CDR3. The chain links TRBV6-6 to TRBJ1-5; 10 nucleotides match TRBD1. The CDR3 consists of 16 residues. The germline V gene encodes CDR1 MNHNY and CDR2 SVGAGI (reference sequence). The CDR3 DNA sequence: TGCGCCAGCAGTCCCGGGACAGGGGTAGAAAATCAGCCCCAGCATTTT. The encoded protein is CASSPGTGVENQPQHF.

The V and J genes are TRBV28 and TRBJ2-2, with a tentative D call TRBD1 (6 bases). This CDR3 region has 14 residues. Germline CDR1 MDHEN, CDR2 SYDVKM. Between the trimmed V and J ends, which lost 8 bases and 2 bases, there was a span of 12 bases. The CDR3 spells CASGSGQNTGELFF. The CDR3 region has the DNA TGTGCCAGCGGGTCGGGACAAAACACCGGGGAGCTGTTTTTT.

This chain connects TRBV2 to TRBJ2-2; tentative D call: TRBD1 (5 bases). Germline V lookup: CDR1 SNHLY, CDR2 FYNNEI. V was cut by 3 bases and J by 0 bases, with 8 bases left in between. The CDR3 has 15 residues. Here the CDR3 DNA reads TGTGCCAGCAGTGATTCAGGGCCGAACACCGGGGAGCTGTTTTTT. Encoded protein: CASSDSGPNTGELFF. The whole variable domain, filled in from reference TRBV2 and TRBJ2-2, reads EPEVTQTPSHQVTQMGQEVILRCVPISNHLYFYWYRQILGQKVEFLVSFYNNEISEKSEIFDDQFSVERPDGSNFTLKIRSTKLEDSAMYFCASSDSGPNTGELFFGEGSRLTVL.